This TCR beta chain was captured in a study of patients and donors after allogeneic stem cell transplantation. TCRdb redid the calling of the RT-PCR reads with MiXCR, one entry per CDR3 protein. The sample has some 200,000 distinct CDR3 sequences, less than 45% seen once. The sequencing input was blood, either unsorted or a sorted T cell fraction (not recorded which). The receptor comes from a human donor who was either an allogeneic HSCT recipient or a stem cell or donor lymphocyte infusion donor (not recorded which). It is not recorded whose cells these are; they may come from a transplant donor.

The CDR3 sequence is CASSVTGPTEAFF. CDR3 sequence (DNA): TGTGCCAGCAGCGTCACGGGACCCACTGAAGCTTTCTTT. The rearrangement uses TRBV11-2 and TRBJ1-1; D is possibly TRBD1 (5 bases). Germline CDR1 reads SGHAT; CDR2 reads FQNNGV. CDR3 size: 13 residues. Trimming pared 5 bases from V and 4 bases from J, leaving 11 bases between.